The 11 T cell receptor beta chains reported below all come from one sample, sequenced in a study of identical twins. TCRdb ran MiXCR on the 5' RACE reads and lists one entry per CDR3 protein. The table lists approximately 410,000 distinct CDR3 sequences, approximately 17% of them singletons. Specimen: naive T cells sorted from blood. The receptors derive from a middle-aged man in good health.

The sample holds a few counts of this clonotype. The rearrangement links TRBV6-1 to TRBJ1-6, with TRBD1 identical over 7 bases. V trimming: 6 bases; J trimming: 7 bases; junction bases outside the gene matches: 6. The CDR3 totals 14 residues. The V gene's germline CDR1 is MNHNS and CDR2 SASEGT. CDR3 amino acids: CASRETGRNSPLHF. The CDR3 nucleotides read TGTGCCAGCAGGGAGACAGGGAGGAATTCACCCCTCCACTTT.

The chain carries TRBV9 and TRBJ2-1; TRBD2 agrees at 11 bases. CDR1 is SGDLS, CDR2 YYNGEE, per germline. CDR3 length equals 15 residues. The J segment lost 9 bases and the V segment lost 0 bases, leaving 5 bases of the junction unmatched. CDR3 bases: TGTGCCAGCAGCGTAGGACTAGCGGGACGCGGTGAGCAGTTCTTC. It specifies CASSVGLAGRGEQFF.

The chain carries TRBV7-2 and TRBJ2-5; tentative D call: TRBD1 (6 bases). This CDR3 is built from 16 residues. V lost 1 base, J lost 5 bases, and 17 bases lay in between. CDR1 and CDR2 from the germline V gene are SGHTA and FQGNSA. CDR3 sequence: CASSLVLGRGVETQYF. DNA for the CDR3: TGTGCCAGCAGCTTAGTGCTTGGCAGGGGTGTGGAGACCCAGTACTTC.

The chain joins TRBV6-2 or TRBV6-3 to TRBJ1-5, with D possibly TRBD1 on 6 matching bases. V was shortened by 5 bases and J by 1 base, with 15 bases between the two germline ends. The germline gives CDR1 MNHEY, CDR2 SVGEGT. The CDR3 is 16 residues long. The CDR3, as DNA: TGTGCCAGCAGTCACTACGACAGGTCGAGCAATCAGCCCCAGCATTTT. It translates to CASSHYDRSSNQPQHF.

This chain joins TRBV29-1 and TRBJ2-5, with a tentative D call TRBD1 (5 bases). CDR1 and CDR2 from the germline V gene are SQVTM and ANQGSEA. The CDR3 extends over 12 amino acids. The V and J ends lost 4 bases and 2 bases respectively, with 8 bases between them. The CDR3 is CSVAQGQETQYF. The CDR3 coding sequence is TGCAGCGTTGCTCAGGGACAAGAGACCCAGTACTTC.

V usage is TRBV6-5 and J usage is TRBJ2-5; D ambiguous. Germline CDR1 reads MNHEY; CDR2 reads SVGAGI. Trimming removed 5 bases from V and 5 bases from J, with 9 bases in between. CDR3 length: 12 amino acids. CDR3 bases: TGTGCCAGCAGTGACGACGAGGAGACCCAGTACTTC. Residues: CASSDDEETQYF.

This clonotype was recorded many times. This chain uses TRBV20-1 with TRBJ2-2, with unresolved D. The CDR3 length is 13 residues. From germline, CDR1 is DFQATT and CDR2 SNEGSKA (reference sequence). V gave up 2 bases and J gave up 7 bases, with 11 bases separating them. The CDR3 DNA is TGCAGTGCTAGAACTGCGTCCGGCGGGGAGCTGTTTTTT. It codes for CSARTASGGELFF.

The chain joins TRBV29-1 to TRBJ2-2; 7 nucleotides match TRBD2. Germline V gene sequence: CDR1 SQVTM, CDR2 ANQGSEA. This CDR3 contains 15 residues. Trimming at V came to 7 bases and at J to 3 bases, leaving 11 bases not matched to a gene. The CDR3 here is CSALTGTIYTGELFF. The CDR3 DNA follows: TGCAGCGCTCTTACCGGGACTATCTACACCGGGGAGCTGTTTTTT.

The chain carries TRBV12-3 or TRBV12-4 and TRBJ2-6; no firm D call. The V and J ends lost 6 bases and 2 bases respectively, with 14 bases between them. CDR3 size: 16 residues. CDR3 sequence: CASRGRLFPGANVLTF. The CDR3 bases are TGTGCCAGCAGGGGTCGACTGTTCCCTGGGGCCAACGTCCTGACTTTC.

The V call is TRBV4-1, the J call TRBJ2-2, with 12 nucleotides matching TRBD1. Germline V CDR1 and CDR2: MGHRA, YSYEKL. CDR3 length: 16 residues. J was trimmed by 3 bases and V by 8 bases; bases with no gene match: 7. The CDR3 is CASERDRGQDTGELFF. CDR3 sequence (DNA): TGCGCCAGCGAGAGGGACAGGGGGCAAGACACCGGGGAGCTGTTTTTT.

Remarks on this clonotype: The junction differs from germline at one of its ends, possibly a read error. This chain links TRBV6-5 with TRBJ2-7; no clear D. CDR1 MNHEY and CDR2 SVGAGI come from the germline V gene. The CDR3 extends over 15 amino acids. CDR3 sequence: CASSYQDGPTYERYF. In DNA, the CDR3 is TGTGCCAGCAGTTACCAGGACGGCCCTACCTACGAGCGGTACTTC.